This passage covers 30 T cell receptor beta chains from one sample sequenced in a study of blood T cells in healthy people across ages. A second PCR of 7 to 11 cycles used a sample-barcoded 5' primer and a J-beta primer mix. TCRdb passed the 5' RACE reads through MiXCR, listing each CDR3 protein once. The sample lists around 1.1 million distinct CDR3 sequences, roughly two fifths occurring once. Sample: blood. The source of these receptors is a man aged 18 to 29 in good health.

This clonotype was counted between two and nine times. Likely a read error: the CDR3 ends without its conserved phenylalanine or tryptophan. This sequence joins TRBV9 and TRBJ2-7; D perhaps matches TRBD1 (7 bases). Germline lookup yields CDR1 SGDLS and CDR2 YYNGEE. This CDR3 has 15 residues. V was cut by 2 bases and J by 1 base, with 13 bases left in between. CDR3 loop: CASSVGGTASYEQYL. The CDR3 nucleotides read TGTGCCAGCAGCGTTGGCGGGACAGCTTCCTACGAGCAGTACTTA.

The chain combines TRBV5-1 with TRBJ2-4; TRBD1 matches at 7 bases. V dropped 3 bases and J dropped 9; count of bases not matched to a gene: 9. This CDR3 comprises 14 residues. Germline V gene data show CDR1 as SGHRS and CDR2 as YFSETQ. The CDR3 nucleotides read TGCGCCAGCAGCTCCGGGACAGTTGTCGGCATTCAGTACTTC. Translation gives CASSSGTVVGIQYF.

V is TRBV14 and J is TRBJ2-3; TRBD2 aligns across 7 bases. This CDR3 comprises 13 residues. The germline gives CDR1 SGHDN, CDR2 FVKESK. V lost 10 bases, J lost 4 bases, and 8 bases stayed unmatched. The chain's CDR3 is CATRGGVADTQYF. In DNA form, the CDR3 reads TGTGCCACTCGGGGAGGGGTAGCAGATACGCAGTATTTT.

In its sample, this clonotype was seen a few times. J is TRBJ1-5 and V is TRBV4-3; weak D call: TRBD1 (6 bases). CDR1 and CDR2 from the germline V gene are LGHNA and YSLEER. CDR3 length: 16 residues. V shed 0 bases and J shed 5 bases, with 14 bases lying between them. In DNA form, the CDR3 reads TGCGCCAGCAGCCAAGATCGGTGGGGGGCCGATCAGCCCCAGCATTTT. Its protein product is CASSQDRWGADQPQHF.

This clonotype was detected a few times. This chain uses TRBV4-2 with TRBJ2-1; the D call may be TRBD1 or TRBD2 (5 bases each). CDR3 length: 13 amino acids. V dropped 0 bases and J dropped 9 bases, with 9 bases sitting between them. Germline-derived CDR1 and CDR2 are LGHNA and YNFKEQ. The CDR3 sequence is CASSQDGTAEQFF. CDR3 nucleotide sequence: TGTGCCAGCAGCCAAGATGGGACCGCTGAGCAGTTCTTC.

The chain links TRBV2 to TRBJ2-1; no clear D gene. Trimming shortened V by 3 bases and J by 3 bases, and 12 bases separated the two germline ends. From germline, CDR1 is SNHLY and CDR2 FYNNEI. This CDR3 contains 15 residues. This CDR3 reads CASSEARLHYNEQFF. In DNA, the CDR3 is TGTGCCAGCAGTGAGGCCAGACTCCACTACAATGAGCAGTTCTTC.

The V gene is TRBV9, the J gene TRBJ2-2, with D unresolved. CDR1 is SGDLS and CDR2 is YYNGEE in the germline V gene. V lost 0 bases and J 6 bases, leaving 12 bases between the germline ends. The CDR3 is 15 amino acids. CDR3 DNA: TGTGCCAGCAGCGTAGCTTCACAGCCCGCCGGGGAGCTGTTTTTT. Encoded protein: CASSVASQPAGELFF.

The rearrangement links TRBV2 to TRBJ2-1; the match to TRBD2 covers 7 bases. Matching the DNA end better, TRBJ2-7 makes the J call doubtful. The CDR3 covers 14 residues. The germline gives CDR1 SNHLY, CDR2 FYNNEI. CDR3 sequence reads: CASRGSGIYNEQYF. The CDR3 nucleotides are TGTGCCAGCAGAGGGAGCGGGATCTACAATGAGCAGTACTTC.

The chain employs TRBV2 and TRBJ2-7; D ambiguous. Germline CDR1 reads SNHLY; CDR2 reads FYNNEI. The ends were cut back, 6 bases at V and 7 bases at J, with 13 bases in the middle. This CDR3 is built from 12 residues. The CDR3 DNA reads as TGTGCCAGCAGCATAAGTAGTAGGGAGCAGTACTTC. Its translation: CASSISSREQYF. The full variable domain, rest sourced from reference TRBV2 and TRBJ2-7, is EPEVTQTPSHQVTQMGQEVILRCVPISNHLYFYWYRQILGQKVEFLVSFYNNEISEKSEIFDDQFSVERPDGSNFTLKIRSTKLEDSAMYFCASSISSREQYFGPGTRLTVT.

The V and J genes are TRBV4-2 and TRBJ1-1; 9 bases agree with TRBD1. The germline gives CDR1 LGHNA, CDR2 YNFKEQ. The CDR3 runs to 18 residues. J gave up 4 bases and V 5 bases, and 17 bases lay outside the gene matches. The CDR3 coding sequence is TGTGCCAGCAGCACCCGCGCCGGGACAGGGAGAGTAAGCACTGAAGCTTTCTTT. Its translation is CASSTRAGTGRVSTEAFF.

This clonotype was seen a handful of times. This rearrangement joins TRBV20-1 to TRBJ1-2, with D unclear. Trimming left V 3 bases short and J 4 bases short, with 9 bases between. Per germline, CDR1 DFQATT and CDR2 SNEGSKA (reference sequence). The CDR3 runs to 12 residues. For the CDR3, the DNA is TGCAGTGCTAGGAGCGCAGGCTATGGCTACACCTTC. Its protein is CSARSAGYGYTF.

The chain carries TRBV29-1 and TRBJ2-3; D is tentatively TRBD1 or TRBD2 (6 bases each). This CDR3 contains 13 residues. Between the trimmed V and J ends, which lost 5 bases and 10 bases, there was a span of 19 bases. Germline lookup yields CDR1 SQVTM and CDR2 ANQGSEA. CDR3 protein: CSVNPGAEDAQYF. The CDR3 DNA sequence: TGCAGCGTTAATCCGGGGGCCGAGGATGCGCAGTATTTT.

The chain employs TRBV20-1 and TRBJ2-5, with 9 bases that match TRBD1. The assigned J gene may be wrong: the sequence end matches TRBJ2-7 better. The CDR3 has 14 residues. Per germline, CDR1 DFQATT and CDR2 SNEGSKA (reference sequence). This CDR3 is CSGLAGTGLYEQYF. The CDR3 DNA reads as TGCAGTGGTCTCGCAGGGACAGGGCTCTACGAGCAGTACTTC.

The J gene is TRBJ1-2, the V gene TRBV12-3 or TRBV12-4; D possibly corresponds to TRBD1 (6 bases). Trimming removed 10 bases at V and 1 base at J, with 16 bases between. There are 14 residues in the CDR3. The CDR3 loop is CATRRTEFNYGYTF. DNA for the CDR3: TGTGCCACCAGAAGGACAGAATTTAACTATGGCTACACCTTC.

The V call is TRBV6-5, the J call TRBJ2-3; 11 bases are a match to TRBD2. The length of the CDR3 is 19 residues. Looked up from germline, CDR1 is MNHEY and CDR2 is SVGAGI. The J segment lost 2 bases and the V segment lost 1 base, leaving 11 bases of the junction unmatched. The chain's CDR3 is CASSYLGSGGGFTTDTQYF. The CDR3 DNA is TGTGCCAGCAGTTACTTGGGTAGCGGGGGGGGATTCACCACAGATACGCAGTATTTT.

The CDR3 nucleotides read TGTGCTTCCCGGCGCAATCAGCCCCAGCATTTT. Encoded protein: CASRRNQPQHF. V gene TRBV6-1 combines with J gene TRBJ1-5; D is ambiguous. The CDR3 runs to 11 residues. Germline assignment: CDR1 MNHNS and CDR2 SASEGT.

The DNA of the CDR3 is TGTGCCAGCAGCTTAGCGGGAGGGGCGGACACCGGGGAGCTGTTTTTT. This gives the protein CASSLAGGADTGELFF. The rearrangement joins TRBV7-2 to TRBJ2-2, with 7 bases aligning to TRBD2. This CDR3 is built from 16 residues. From germline, CDR1 is SGHTA and CDR2 FQGNSA. With 0 bases clipped from V and 3 bases from J, the junction kept 4 bases outside the gene matches.

There are a few counts of this clonotype. The chain carries TRBV12-3 or TRBV12-4 and TRBJ2-3; D is unclear. V was cut by 4 bases and J by 6 bases, with 11 bases left in between. The CDR3 runs 13 residues. CDR3 bases: TGTGCCAGCAGTTCCCCCCCGGGCGATACGCAGTATTTT. Its protein product is CASSSPPGDTQYF.

This clonotype was counted a few times. The chain links TRBV9 to TRBJ2-5, with 9 bases identical to TRBD1. CDR1 is SGDLS, CDR2 YYNGEE, per germline. J gave up 11 bases and V 4 bases, and 15 bases lay outside the gene matches. The CDR3 spans 15 residues. CDR3 region: CASSPRTGAYNEQYF. The CDR3 DNA reads as TGTGCCAGCAGCCCCAGGACAGGGGCATACAATGAGCAGTACTTC. Full variable domain (rest looked up from reference TRBV9 and TRBJ2-5): DSGVTQTPKHLITATGQRVTLRCSPRSGDLSVYWYQQSLDQGLQFLIQYYNGEERAKGNILERFSAQQFPDLHSELNLSSLELGDSALYFCASSPRTGAYNEQYFGPGTRLLVL.

The V and J genes are TRBV20-1 and TRBJ2-7, with 7 bases identical to TRBD2. Trimming removed 1 base from V and 1 base from J; junction bases left unmatched: 1. This CDR3 spans 13 amino acids. Per the germline V gene, CDR1 is DFQATT and CDR2 is SNEGSKA (reference sequence). CDR3 amino acids: CSARAGGSYEQYF. CDR3 coding DNA: TGCAGTGCTAGAGCCGGGGGGTCCTACGAGCAGTACTTC.

This rearrangement joins TRBV30 to TRBJ1-2; 10 bases match TRBD1. Losses at the gene ends were 4 bases for V and 2 bases for J; bases not matched to a gene: 4. In germline, CDR1 is GTSNPN, CDR2 SVGIG (reference sequence). The CDR3 has 14 residues. CDR3 region: CAWTLGQGNYGYTF. In DNA, the CDR3 is TGTGCCTGGACCCTGGGACAGGGGAACTATGGCTACACCTTC.

As to this clonotype: The germline gene is not matched at one end of the junction; a read error may be the cause. This sequence joins TRBV6-6 and TRBJ1-2; D is ambiguous. This CDR3 is built from 13 residues. The germline V gene encodes CDR1 MNHNY and CDR2 SVGAGI (reference sequence). The chain's CDR3 is CASSDSSTDGYTF. As DNA, the CDR3 is TGTGCCAGCAGTGACTCGAGTACAGATGGCTACACCTTC.

A word on this clonotype: One junction end disagrees with the germline gene, perhaps due to a read error. The chain recombines TRBV7-3 with TRBJ1-2, with TRBD1 matching over 7 bases. Germline V gene sequence: CDR1 SGHTA, CDR2 FQGTGA. The CDR3 extends over 14 amino acids. CDR3: CASSVGTANYDYTF. The CDR3 nucleotides are TGTGCCAGCAGCGTCGGGACAGCTAACTATGACTACACCTTC.

The CDR3 nucleotides are TGTGCCTCGTTGGGGACCATGAACACTGAAGCTTTCTTT. It translates to CASLGTMNTEAFF. The chain has TRBV6-6 and TRBJ1-1, with a weak D call TRBD1 (5 bases). V lost 11 bases to trimming and J lost 0 bases, with 13 bases between them. The length of the CDR3 is 13 residues. Germline V gives CDR1 MNHNY, CDR2 SVGAGI (reference sequence).

This clonotype occurred a few times. This rearrangement joins TRBV20-1 to TRBJ2-1, with 7 bases fitting TRBD2. V shed 6 bases and J 3 bases; nucleotides not matched to a gene: 5. CDR1 and CDR2 from the germline V gene are DFQATT and SNEGSKA (reference sequence). The CDR3 has 13 residues. The CDR3 DNA is TGCAGTGCGGCTAGGACTAGCTACAATGAGCAGTTCTTC. This translates into CSAARTSYNEQFF.

The V gene is TRBV18, the J gene TRBJ2-5; D is unresolved. This CDR3 contains 15 residues. With 3 bases removed from V and 1 base from J, the gap between germline ends came to 12 bases. In germline, CDR1 is KGHSH, CDR2 LQKENI. This CDR3 reads CASSPIRRAQETQYF. CDR3 nucleotide sequence: TGTGCCAGCTCACCGATTCGACGCGCCCAAGAGACCCAGTACTTC. Complete variable domain (other parts from reference TRBV18 and TRBJ2-5): NAGVMQNPRHLVRRRGQEARLRCSPMKGHSHVYWYRQLPEEGLKFMVYLQKENIIDESGMPKERFSAEFPKEGPSILRIQQVVRGDSAAYFCASSPIRRAQETQYFGPGTRLLVL.

This chain uses TRBV6-6 with TRBJ1-5, with D unresolved. Germline V gene data show CDR1 as MNHNY and CDR2 as SVGAGI (reference sequence). The CDR3 has 14 amino acids. V gave up 5 bases and J gave up 7 bases, with 15 bases separating them. The CDR3 reads CASSPREVGQPQHF. The CDR3 DNA reads TGTGCCAGCAGTCCAAGGGAGGTAGGACAGCCCCAGCATTTT.

The sample holds a few counts of this clonotype. The CDR3 region has the DNA TGTGCCAGCAGATCCAATACAGGGGTGCGAGAGACCCAGTACTTC. This translates into CASRSNTGVRETQYF. This chain joins TRBV12-3 or TRBV12-4 and TRBJ2-5; 7 bases fit TRBD1. V shed 6 bases and J 4 bases; nucleotides not matched to a gene: 11. This CDR3 spans 15 amino acids.

This clonotype occurred a few times. The chain carries TRBV14 and TRBJ1-2, with no clear D. Trimming shortened V by 0 bases and J by 3 bases, and 14 bases separated the two germline ends. CDR3 length equals 16 residues. CDR1 SGHDN and CDR2 FVKESK come from the germline V gene. The CDR3 coding sequence is TGTGCCAGCAGCCAAGAAGCCGGGGTTCCTCACTATGGCTACACCTTC. Its translation is CASSQEAGVPHYGYTF.

This clonotype came up many times. The chain has TRBV6-2 or TRBV6-3 and TRBJ1-2; D is possibly TRBD1 (5 bases). V was cut by 5 bases and J by 2 bases, with 9 bases left in between. Germline CDR1 is MNHEY and CDR2 is SVGEGT. The CDR3 runs 13 residues. The CDR3 loop is CASSIDSNYGYTF. CDR3 coding DNA: TGTGCCAGCAGTATCGACAGCAACTATGGCTACACCTTC.